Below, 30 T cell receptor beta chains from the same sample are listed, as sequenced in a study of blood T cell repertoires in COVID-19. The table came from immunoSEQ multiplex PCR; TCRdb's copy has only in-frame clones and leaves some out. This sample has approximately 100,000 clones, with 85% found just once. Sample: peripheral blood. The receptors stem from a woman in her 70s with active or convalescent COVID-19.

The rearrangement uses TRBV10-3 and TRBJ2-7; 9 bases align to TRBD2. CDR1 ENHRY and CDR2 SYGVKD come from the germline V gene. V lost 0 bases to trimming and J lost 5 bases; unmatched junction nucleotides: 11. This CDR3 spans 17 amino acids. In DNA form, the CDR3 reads TGTGCCATCAGTGAGTCTGTGGGACTAGCCCGTTTAAACGAGCAGTACTTC. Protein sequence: CAISESVGLARLNEQYF.

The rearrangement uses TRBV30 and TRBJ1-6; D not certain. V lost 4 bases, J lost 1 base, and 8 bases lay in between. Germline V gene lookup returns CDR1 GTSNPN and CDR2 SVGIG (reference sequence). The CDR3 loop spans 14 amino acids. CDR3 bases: TGTGCCTGGAACGGGGAGTCCTATAATTCACCCCTCCACTTT. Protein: CAWNGESYNSPLHF.

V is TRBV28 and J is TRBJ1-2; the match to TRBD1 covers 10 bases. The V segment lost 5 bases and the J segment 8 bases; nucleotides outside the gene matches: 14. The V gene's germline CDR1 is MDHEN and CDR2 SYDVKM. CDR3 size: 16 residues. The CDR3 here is CASSPQNLGQGRGYTF. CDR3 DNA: TGTGCCAGCAGTCCTCAGAATTTGGGACAGGGGAGGGGCTACACCTTC.

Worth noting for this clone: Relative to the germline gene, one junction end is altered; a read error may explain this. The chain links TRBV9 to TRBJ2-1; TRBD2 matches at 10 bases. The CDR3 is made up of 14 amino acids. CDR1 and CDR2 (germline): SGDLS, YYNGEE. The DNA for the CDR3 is TGTGCCAGCAGCGTAGAGTCTAGCGGGAGAACAACCCTCTTC. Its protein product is CASSVESSGRTTLF.

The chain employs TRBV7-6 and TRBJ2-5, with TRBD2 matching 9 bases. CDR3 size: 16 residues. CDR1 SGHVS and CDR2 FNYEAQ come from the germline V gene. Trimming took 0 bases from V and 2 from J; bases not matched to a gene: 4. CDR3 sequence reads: CASSLALAGNQETQYF. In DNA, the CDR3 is TGTGCCAGCAGCTTAGCGCTAGCGGGAAATCAAGAGACCCAGTACTTC.

This CDR3 reads CASSFTDRDRSEQYF. The DNA of the CDR3 is TGCGCCAGCAGCTTTACCGACAGGGACCGGAGTGAGCAGTACTTC. The gene calls are TRBV5-1 and TRBJ2-7; 7 bases line up with TRBD1. J lost 7 bases, V lost 2 bases, and 12 bases had no gene match. From germline, CDR1 is SGHRS and CDR2 YFSETQ. This CDR3 contains 15 residues.

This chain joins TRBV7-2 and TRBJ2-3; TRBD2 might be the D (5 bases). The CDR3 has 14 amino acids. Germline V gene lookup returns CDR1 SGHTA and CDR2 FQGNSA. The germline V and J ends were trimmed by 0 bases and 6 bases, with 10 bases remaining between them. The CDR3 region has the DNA TGTGCCAGCAGCTTAGCGGCGGGTTTGGATACGCAGTATTTT. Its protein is CASSLAAGLDTQYF.

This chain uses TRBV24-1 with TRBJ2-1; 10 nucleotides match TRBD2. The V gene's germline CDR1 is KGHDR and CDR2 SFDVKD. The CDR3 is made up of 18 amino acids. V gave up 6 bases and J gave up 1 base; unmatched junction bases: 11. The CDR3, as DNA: TGTGCCACCAGTAACGCCCTGCCTAGCGGGGGATCCTACAATGAGCAGTTCTTC. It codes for CATSNALPSGGSYNEQFF.

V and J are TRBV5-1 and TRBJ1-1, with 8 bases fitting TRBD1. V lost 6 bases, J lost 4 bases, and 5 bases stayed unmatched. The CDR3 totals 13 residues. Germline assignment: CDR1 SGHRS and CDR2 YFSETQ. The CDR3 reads CASTPTGGTEAFF. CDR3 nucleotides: TGCGCCAGCACACCTACAGGGGGCACTGAAGCTTTCTTT.

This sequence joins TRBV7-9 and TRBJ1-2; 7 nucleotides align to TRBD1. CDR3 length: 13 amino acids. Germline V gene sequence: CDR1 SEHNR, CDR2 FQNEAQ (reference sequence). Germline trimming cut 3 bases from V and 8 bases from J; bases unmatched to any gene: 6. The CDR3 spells CASSFPTGPGYTF. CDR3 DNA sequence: TGTGCCAGCAGCTTCCCGACAGGGCCCGGCTACACCTTC.

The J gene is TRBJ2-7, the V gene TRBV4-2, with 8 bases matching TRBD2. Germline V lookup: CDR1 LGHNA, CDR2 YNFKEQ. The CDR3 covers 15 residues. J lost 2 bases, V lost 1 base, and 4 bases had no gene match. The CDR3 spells CASSQGGGTPYEQYF. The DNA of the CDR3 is TGTGCCAGCAGCCAAGGCGGGGGGACGCCCTACGAGCAGTACTTC.

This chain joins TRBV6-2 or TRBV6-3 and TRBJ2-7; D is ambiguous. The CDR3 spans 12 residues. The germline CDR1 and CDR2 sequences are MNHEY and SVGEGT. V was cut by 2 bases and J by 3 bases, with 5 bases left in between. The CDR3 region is CASSYPLYEQYF. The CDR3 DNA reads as TGTGCCAGCAGTTACCCCCTCTACGAGCAGTACTTC.

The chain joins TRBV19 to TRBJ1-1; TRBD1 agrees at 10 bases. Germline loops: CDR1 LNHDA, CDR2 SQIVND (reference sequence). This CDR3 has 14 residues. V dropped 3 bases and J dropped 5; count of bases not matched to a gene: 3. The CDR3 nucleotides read TGTGCCAGTAGTATGCGGACAGGGGGTACTGAAGCTTTCTTT. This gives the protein CASSMRTGGTEAFF.

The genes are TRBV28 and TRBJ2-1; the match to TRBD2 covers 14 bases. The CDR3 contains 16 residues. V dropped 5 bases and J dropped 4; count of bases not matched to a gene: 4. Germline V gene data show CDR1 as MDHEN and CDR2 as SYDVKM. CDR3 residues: CASSGGTSGSYNEQFF. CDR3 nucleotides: TGTGCCAGCAGTGGAGGGACTAGCGGGAGTTACAATGAGCAGTTCTTC.

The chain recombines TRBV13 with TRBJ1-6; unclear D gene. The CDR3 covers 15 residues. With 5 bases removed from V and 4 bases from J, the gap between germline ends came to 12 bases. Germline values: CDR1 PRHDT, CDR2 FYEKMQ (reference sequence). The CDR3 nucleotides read TGTGCCAGCAGCCTACGGTGGGCATATAATTCACCCCTCCACTTT. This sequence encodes CASSLRWAYNSPLHF.

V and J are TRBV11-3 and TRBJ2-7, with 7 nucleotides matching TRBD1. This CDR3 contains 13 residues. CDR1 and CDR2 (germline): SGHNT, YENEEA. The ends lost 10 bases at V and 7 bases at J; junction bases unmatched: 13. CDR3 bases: TGTGCCATCTACGGGACAGCCCTACGAGAGCAGTACTTC. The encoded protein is CAIYGTALREQYF.

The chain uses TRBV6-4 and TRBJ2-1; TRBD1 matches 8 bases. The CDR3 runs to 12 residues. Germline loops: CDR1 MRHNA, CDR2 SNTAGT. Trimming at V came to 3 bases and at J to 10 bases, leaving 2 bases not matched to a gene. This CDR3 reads CASSDGDREQFF. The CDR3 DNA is TGTGCCAGCAGTGATGGGGACAGGGAGCAGTTCTTC.

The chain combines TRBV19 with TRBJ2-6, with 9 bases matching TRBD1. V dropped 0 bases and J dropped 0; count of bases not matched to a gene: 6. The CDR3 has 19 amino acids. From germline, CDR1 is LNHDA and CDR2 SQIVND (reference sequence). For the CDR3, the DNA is TGTGCCAGTAGTATAGACACAGGGGGCTCGTCCTCTGGGGCCAACGTCCTGACTTTC. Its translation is CASSIDTGGSSSGANVLTF.

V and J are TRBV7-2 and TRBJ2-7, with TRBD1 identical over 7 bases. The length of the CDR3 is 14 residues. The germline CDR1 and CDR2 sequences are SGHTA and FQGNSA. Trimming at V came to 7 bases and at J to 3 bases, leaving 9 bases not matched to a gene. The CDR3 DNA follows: TGTGCCAGCAAGGGGACAGAGTACCTCTACGAGCAGTACTTC. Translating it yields CASKGTEYLYEQYF.

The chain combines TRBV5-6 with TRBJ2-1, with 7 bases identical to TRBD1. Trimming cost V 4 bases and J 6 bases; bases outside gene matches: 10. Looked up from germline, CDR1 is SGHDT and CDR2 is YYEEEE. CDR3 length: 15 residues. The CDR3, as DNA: TGTGCCAGCAGCGCCGACAGGGTGGAAGGCAATGAGCAGTTCTTC. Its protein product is CASSADRVEGNEQFF.

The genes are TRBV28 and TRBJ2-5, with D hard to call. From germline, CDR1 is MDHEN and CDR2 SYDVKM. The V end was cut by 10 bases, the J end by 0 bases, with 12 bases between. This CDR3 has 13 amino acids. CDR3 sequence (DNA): TGTGCCACCACCATCGGGTACCAAGAGACCCAGTACTTC. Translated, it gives CATTIGYQETQYF.

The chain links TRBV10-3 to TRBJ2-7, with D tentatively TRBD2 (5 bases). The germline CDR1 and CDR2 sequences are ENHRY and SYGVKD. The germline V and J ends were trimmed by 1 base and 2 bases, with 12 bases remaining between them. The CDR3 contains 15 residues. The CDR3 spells CAISEFGGSPYEQYF. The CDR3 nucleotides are TGTGCCATCAGTGAGTTTGGAGGCAGTCCCTACGAGCAGTACTTC.

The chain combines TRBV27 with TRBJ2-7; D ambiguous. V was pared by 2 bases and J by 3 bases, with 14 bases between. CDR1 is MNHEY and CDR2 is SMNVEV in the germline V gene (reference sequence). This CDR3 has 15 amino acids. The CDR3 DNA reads TGTGCCAGCAGTTTAAACAGTTCGCCGTTCTACGAGCAGTACTTC. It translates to CASSLNSSPFYEQYF.

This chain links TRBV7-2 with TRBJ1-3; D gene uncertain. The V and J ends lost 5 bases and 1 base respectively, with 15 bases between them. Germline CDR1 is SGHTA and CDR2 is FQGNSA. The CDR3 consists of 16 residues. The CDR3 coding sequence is TGTGCCAGCAGCCTGGTCTCGGGTGCTTCTGGAAACACCATATATTTT. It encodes CASSLVSGASGNTIYF.

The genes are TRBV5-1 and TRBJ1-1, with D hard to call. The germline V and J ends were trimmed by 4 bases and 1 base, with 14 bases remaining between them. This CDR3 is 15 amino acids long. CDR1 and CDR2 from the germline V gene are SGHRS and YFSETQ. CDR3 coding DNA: TGCGCCAGCAGCCCGTTCTTAGGAGAGAACACTGAAGCTTTCTTT. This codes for CASSPFLGENTEAFF. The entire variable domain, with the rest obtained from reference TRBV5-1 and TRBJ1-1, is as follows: KAGVTQTPRYLIKTRGQQVTLSCSPISGHRSVSWYQQTPGQGLQFLFEYFSETQRNKGNFPGRFSGRQFSNSRSEMNVSTLELGDSALYLCASSPFLGENTEAFFGQGTRLTVV.

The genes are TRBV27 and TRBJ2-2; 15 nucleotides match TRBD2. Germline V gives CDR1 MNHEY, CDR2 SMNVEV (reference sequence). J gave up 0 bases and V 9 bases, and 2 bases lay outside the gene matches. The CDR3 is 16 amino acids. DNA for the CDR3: TGTGCCAGTTGGACTAGCGGGGGGGCGAACACCGGGGAGCTGTTTTTT. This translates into CASWTSGGANTGELFF.

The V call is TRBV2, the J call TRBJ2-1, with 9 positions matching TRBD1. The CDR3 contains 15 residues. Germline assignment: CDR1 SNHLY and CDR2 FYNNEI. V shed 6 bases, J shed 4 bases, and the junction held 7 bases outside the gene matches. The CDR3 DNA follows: TGTGCCAGCAGCGACAGGGGGGGGTCGTACAATGAGCAGTTCTTC. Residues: CASSDRGGSYNEQFF.

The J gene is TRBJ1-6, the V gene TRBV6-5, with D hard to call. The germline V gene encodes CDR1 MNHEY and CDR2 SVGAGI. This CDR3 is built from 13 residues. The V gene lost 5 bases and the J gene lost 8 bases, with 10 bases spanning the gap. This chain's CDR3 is CASSPFADSPLHF. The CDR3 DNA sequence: TGTGCCAGCAGTCCCTTTGCGGATTCACCCCTCCACTTT.

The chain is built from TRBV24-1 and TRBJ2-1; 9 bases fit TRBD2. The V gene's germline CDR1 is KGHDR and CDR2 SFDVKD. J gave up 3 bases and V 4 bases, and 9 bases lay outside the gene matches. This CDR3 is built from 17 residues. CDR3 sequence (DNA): TGTGCCACCAGTGACCATAGCGGGGGAGGGCGCTACAATGAGCAGTTCTTC. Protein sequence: CATSDHSGGGRYNEQFF.

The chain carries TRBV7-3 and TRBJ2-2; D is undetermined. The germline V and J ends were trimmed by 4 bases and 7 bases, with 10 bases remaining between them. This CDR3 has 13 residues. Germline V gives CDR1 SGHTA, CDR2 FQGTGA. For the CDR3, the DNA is TGTGCCAGCAGCTCGACAAGTGGCGGGGAGCTGTTTTTT. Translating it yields CASSSTSGGELFF.